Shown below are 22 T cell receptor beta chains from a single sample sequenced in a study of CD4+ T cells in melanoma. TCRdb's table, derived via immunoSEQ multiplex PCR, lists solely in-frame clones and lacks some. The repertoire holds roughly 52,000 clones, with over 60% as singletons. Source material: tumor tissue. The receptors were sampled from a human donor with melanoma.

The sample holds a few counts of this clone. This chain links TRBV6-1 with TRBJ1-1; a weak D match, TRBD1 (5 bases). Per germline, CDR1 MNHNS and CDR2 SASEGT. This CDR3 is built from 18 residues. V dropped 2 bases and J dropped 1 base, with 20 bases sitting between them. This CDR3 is CASSEISWGLRTNTEAFF. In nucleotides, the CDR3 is TGTGCCAGCAGTGAAATATCCTGGGGCTTAAGGACGAACACTGAAGCTTTCTTT.

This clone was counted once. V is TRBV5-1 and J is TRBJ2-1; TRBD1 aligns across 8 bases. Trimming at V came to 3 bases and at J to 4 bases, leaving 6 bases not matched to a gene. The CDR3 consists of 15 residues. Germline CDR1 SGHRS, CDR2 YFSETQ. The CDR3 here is CASSSATGAYNEQFF. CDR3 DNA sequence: TGCGCCAGCAGCTCGGCGACAGGGGCGTACAATGAGCAGTTCTTC.

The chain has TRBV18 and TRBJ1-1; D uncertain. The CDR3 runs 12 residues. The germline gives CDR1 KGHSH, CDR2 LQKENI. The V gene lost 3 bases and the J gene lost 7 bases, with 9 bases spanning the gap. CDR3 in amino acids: CASSPDGYEAFF. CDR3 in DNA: TGTGCCAGCTCACCCGACGGATATGAAGCTTTCTTT. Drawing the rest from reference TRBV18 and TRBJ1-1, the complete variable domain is NAGVMQNPRHLVRRRGQEARLRCSPMKGHSHVYWYRQLPEEGLKFMVYLQKENIIDESGMPKERFSAEFPKEGPSILRIQQVVRGDSAAYFCASSPDGYEAFFGQGTRLTVV.

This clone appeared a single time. The CDR3 here is CASSISGTTDTQYF. Here the CDR3 DNA reads TGTGCCAGTAGTATCTCCGGGACCACAGATACGCAGTATTTT. The chain couples TRBV19 to TRBJ2-3; D may match TRBD1 or TRBD2 (5 bases each). CDR1 is LNHDA and CDR2 is SQIVND in the germline V gene (reference sequence). V was trimmed by 3 bases and J by 2 bases, leaving 9 bases between them. The CDR3 is 14 residues long.

CDR3 DNA: TGTGCCAGCAACCACCTCCCAGAGACCGGGCAGTACTTC. Translating gives CASNHLPETGQYF. The chain combines TRBV6-1 with TRBJ2-7; D is unclear. This CDR3 is 13 amino acids long. The V and J ends lost 7 bases and 9 bases respectively, with 19 bases between them. Germline lookup yields CDR1 MNHNS and CDR2 SASEGT.

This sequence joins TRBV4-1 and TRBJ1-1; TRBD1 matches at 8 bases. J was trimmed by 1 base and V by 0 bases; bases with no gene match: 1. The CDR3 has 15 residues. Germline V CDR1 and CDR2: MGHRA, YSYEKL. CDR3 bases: TGCGCCAGCAGCCAAGACGGGACAGGGAACACTGAAGCTTTCTTT. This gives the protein CASSQDGTGNTEAFF.

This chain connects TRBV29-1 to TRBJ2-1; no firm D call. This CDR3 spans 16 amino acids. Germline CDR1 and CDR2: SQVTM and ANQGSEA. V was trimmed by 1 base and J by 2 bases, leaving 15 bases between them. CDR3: CSVEGEAKFTYNEQFF. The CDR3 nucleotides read TGCAGCGTTGAAGGGGAAGCGAAGTTCACCTACAATGAGCAGTTCTTC.

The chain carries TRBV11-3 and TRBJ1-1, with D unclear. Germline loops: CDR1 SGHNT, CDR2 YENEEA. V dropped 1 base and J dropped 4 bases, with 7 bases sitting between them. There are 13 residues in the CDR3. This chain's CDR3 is CASSLGSSTEAFF. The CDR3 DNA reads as TGTGCCAGCAGCTTAGGATCATCCACTGAAGCTTTCTTT.

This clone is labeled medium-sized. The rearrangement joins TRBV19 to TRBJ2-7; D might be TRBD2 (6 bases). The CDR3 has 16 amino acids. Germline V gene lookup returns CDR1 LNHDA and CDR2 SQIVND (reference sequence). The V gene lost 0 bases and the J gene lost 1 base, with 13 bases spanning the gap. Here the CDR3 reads CASSIDPLRGSYEQYF. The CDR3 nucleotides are TGTGCCAGTAGTATAGATCCCCTCCGGGGGTCCTACGAGCAGTACTTC.

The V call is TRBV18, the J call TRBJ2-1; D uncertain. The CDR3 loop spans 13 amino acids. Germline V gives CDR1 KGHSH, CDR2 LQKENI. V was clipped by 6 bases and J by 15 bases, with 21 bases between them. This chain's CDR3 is CASSPDDSTWGFF. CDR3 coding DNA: TGTGCCAGCTCCCCAGATGACTCGACCTGGGGGTTCTTC.

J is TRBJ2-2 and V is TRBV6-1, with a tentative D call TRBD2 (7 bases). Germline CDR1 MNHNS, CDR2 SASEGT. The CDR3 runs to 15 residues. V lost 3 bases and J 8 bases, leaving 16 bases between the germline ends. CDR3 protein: CASSDWGGWSGELFF. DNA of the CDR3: TGTGCCAGCAGTGATTGGGGGGGCTGGTCGGGGGAGCTGTTTTTT.

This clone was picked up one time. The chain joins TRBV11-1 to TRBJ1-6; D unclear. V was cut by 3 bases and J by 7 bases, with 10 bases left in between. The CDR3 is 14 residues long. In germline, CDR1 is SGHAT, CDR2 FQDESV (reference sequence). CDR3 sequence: CASSFGEMNSPLHF. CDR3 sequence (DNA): TGTGCCAGCAGCTTCGGAGAGATGAATTCACCCCTCCACTTT.

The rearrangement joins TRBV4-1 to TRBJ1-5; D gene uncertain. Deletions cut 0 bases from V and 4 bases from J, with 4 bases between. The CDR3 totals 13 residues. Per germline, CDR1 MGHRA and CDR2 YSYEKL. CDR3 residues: CASSQDLNQPQHF. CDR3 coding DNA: TGCGCCAGCAGCCAAGACCTAAATCAGCCCCAGCATTTT.

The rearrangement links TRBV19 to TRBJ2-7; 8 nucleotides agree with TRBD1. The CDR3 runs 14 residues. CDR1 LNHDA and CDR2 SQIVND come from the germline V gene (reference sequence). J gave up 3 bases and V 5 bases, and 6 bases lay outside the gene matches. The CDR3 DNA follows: TGTGCCAGTAGTTTGGGACAGGCCGGCTACGAGCAGTACTTC. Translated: CASSLGQAGYEQYF.

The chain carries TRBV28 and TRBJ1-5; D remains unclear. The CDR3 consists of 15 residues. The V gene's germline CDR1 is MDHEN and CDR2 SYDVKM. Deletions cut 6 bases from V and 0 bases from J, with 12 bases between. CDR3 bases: TGTGCCAGCAGCTACAGAGGGTATAGCAATCAGCCCCAGCATTTT. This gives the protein CASSYRGYSNQPQHF.

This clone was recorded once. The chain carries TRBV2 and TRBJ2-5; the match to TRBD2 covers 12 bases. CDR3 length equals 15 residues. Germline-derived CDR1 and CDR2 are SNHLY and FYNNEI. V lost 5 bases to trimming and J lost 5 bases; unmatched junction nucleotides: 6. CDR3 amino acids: CASSTTSGGLETQYF. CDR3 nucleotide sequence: TGTGCCAGCAGTACGACTAGCGGGGGTTTGGAGACCCAGTACTTC.

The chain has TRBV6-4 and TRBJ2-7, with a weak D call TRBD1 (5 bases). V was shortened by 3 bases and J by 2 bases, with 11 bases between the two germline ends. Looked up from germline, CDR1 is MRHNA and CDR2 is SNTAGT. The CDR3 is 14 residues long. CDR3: CASSEDSPPYEQYF. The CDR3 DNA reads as TGTGCCAGCAGTGAAGACAGCCCACCCTACGAGCAGTACTTC.

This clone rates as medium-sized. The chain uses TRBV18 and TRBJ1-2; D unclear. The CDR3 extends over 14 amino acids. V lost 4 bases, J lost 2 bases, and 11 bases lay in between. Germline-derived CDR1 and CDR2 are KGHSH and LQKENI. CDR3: CASSLRAENYGYTF. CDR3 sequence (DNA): TGTGCCAGCTCACTACGGGCCGAGAACTATGGCTACACCTTC.

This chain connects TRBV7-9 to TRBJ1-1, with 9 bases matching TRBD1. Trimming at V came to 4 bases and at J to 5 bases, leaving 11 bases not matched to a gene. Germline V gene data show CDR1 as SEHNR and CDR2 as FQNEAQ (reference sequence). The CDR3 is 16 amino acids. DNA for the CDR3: TGTGCCAGCAGCTCAAGATATACAGGGGGCAAAACTGAAGCTTTCTTT. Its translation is CASSSRYTGGKTEAFF. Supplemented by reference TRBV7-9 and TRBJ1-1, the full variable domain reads DTGVSQNPRHKITKRGQNVTFRCDPISEHNRLYWYRQTLGQGPEFLTYFQNEAQLEKSRLLSDRFSAERPKGSFSTLEIQRTEQGDSAMYLCASSSRYTGGKTEAFFGQGTRLTVV.

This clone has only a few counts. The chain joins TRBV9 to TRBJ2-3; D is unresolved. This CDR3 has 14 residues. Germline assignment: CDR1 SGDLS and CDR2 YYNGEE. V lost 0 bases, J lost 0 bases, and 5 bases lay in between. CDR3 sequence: CASSVAGSTDTQYF. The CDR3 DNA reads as TGTGCCAGCAGCGTAGCTGGAAGCACAGATACGCAGTATTTT.

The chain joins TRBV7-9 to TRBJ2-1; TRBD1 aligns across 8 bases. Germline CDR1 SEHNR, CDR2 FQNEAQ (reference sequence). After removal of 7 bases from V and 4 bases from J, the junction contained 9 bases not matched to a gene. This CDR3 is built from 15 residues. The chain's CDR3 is CASKDWGQAYNEQFF. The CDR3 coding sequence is TGTGCCAGCAAGGATTGGGGACAGGCTTACAATGAGCAGTTCTTC.

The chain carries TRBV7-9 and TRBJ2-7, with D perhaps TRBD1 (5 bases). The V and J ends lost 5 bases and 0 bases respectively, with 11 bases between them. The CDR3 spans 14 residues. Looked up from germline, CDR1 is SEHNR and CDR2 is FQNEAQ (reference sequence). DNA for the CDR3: TGTGCCAGCAGCCTTCGTCAGGGCTCCTACGAGCAGTACTTC. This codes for CASSLRQGSYEQYF.